This T cell receptor beta chain was recorded in a study of cytomegalovirus exposure and HLA in healthy donors. Whole-study findings and limits: In a later analysis, HLA-C alleles had the fewest associated TCRs, DRB1 alleles the most. Per a prior analysis, the majority of TCR beta V segments were productive roughly 90% or roughly 30% of the time. TCR beta chain V- and J-gene trimming was linked, in a later analysis, to a missense variant in DCLRE1C. An observed cluster of highly shared sequence variants was recorded as a likely sequencing artifact.

This CDR3 is 15 amino acids long. V lost 4 bases and J lost 4, with 17 bases in between. The germline V gene encodes CDR1 SGHNT and CDR2 YYREEE (reference sequence). This PCR relied on a set of 60 Vbeta primers and 13 Jbeta primers. Method: immunoSEQ multiplex PCR; TCRdb's copy keeps in-frame clones and lacks some. Among about 130,000 clones listed, 65% to 90% were seen once. With regard to this clone: Its antigen remains unidentified.

Sequencing input: PBMCs. The rearrangement joins TRBV5-4 to TRBJ1-2; perhaps TRBD1 as D (5 bases). The clonotype was recovered from a woman younger than 35 in good health and CMV-seropositive. The CDR3 loop reads CASSQSGGLGYGYTF. The DNA of the CDR3 is TGTGCCAGCAGCCAGAGCGGGGGATTGGGCTATGGCTACACCTTC.